What follows are 7 T cell receptor beta chains derived from one specimen sequenced in a study of technical replicates of blood from several donors. Here immunoSEQ multiplex PCR was the method, and the copy in TCRdb shows in-frame clones only, minus some. The data hold over 50,000 clones, with about 92% observed a single time. The sequenced sample was PBMCs. Receptor source: a human donor in good health. Some clones in this sample may be carry-over from other donors' samples.

The chain has TRBV4-3 and TRBJ1-1; D not certain. Germline V gene data show CDR1 as LGHNA and CDR2 as YSLEER. The CDR3 is 15 residues long. Trimming took 1 base from V and 5 from J, leaving 14 bases between them. The CDR3 loop is CASSQGTPSKTEAFF. CDR3 DNA sequence: TGCGCCAGCAGCCAAGGTACACCGTCCAAAACTGAAGCTTTCTTT.

In DNA, the CDR3 is TGTGCCAGCAGTGATTTCGGGACAGGGGAATTAGAGACCCAGTACTTC. Protein product: CASSDFGTGELETQYF. The V and J genes are TRBV2 and TRBJ2-5; 10 bases are a match to TRBD1. Unmatched junction bases numbered 8, after V lost 3 bases and J lost 4 bases. The CDR3 extends over 16 amino acids. Germline V gene sequence: CDR1 SNHLY, CDR2 FYNNEI. The whole variable domain, remainder taken from reference TRBV2 and TRBJ2-5, is EPEVTQTPSHQVTQMGQEVILRCVPISNHLYFYWYRQILGQKVEFLVSFYNNEISEKSEIFDDQFSVERPDGSNFTLKIRSTKLEDSAMYFCASSDFGTGELETQYFGPGTRLLVL.

The chain combines TRBV25-1 with TRBJ1-2; D is perhaps TRBD1 (5 bases). This CDR3 is 14 amino acids long. Looked up from germline, CDR1 is MGHDK and CDR2 is SYGVNS. Trimming pared 3 bases from V and 5 bases from J, leaving 13 bases between. CDR3: CASSDIAAGYGYTF. DNA of the CDR3: TGTGCCAGCAGTGACATTGCGGCAGGGTATGGCTACACCTTC.

The chain employs TRBV7-2 and TRBJ1-2; D is possibly TRBD1 (6 bases). The CDR3 sequence is 14 residues long. CDR1 is SGHTA and CDR2 is FQGNSA in the germline V gene. V lost 5 bases to trimming and J lost 5 bases, with 15 bases between them. CDR3 in DNA: TGTGCCAGCAGCAAAGACTTAGGACAGTATGGCTACACCTTC. This encodes CASSKDLGQYGYTF.

The rearrangement links TRBV7-2 to TRBJ1-1; 8 bases agree with TRBD1. Unmatched junction bases numbered 2, after V lost 4 bases and J lost 1 base. CDR1 is SGHTA, CDR2 FQGNSA, per germline. The CDR3 is 14 amino acids. The CDR3 sequence is CASSSDRGNTEAFF. In nucleotides, the CDR3 is TGTGCCAGCAGCTCCGACAGGGGGAACACTGAAGCTTTCTTT.

The genes are TRBV5-4 and TRBJ1-2, with D uncertain. CDR1 SGHNT and CDR2 YYREEE come from the germline V gene (reference sequence). Trimming cost V 2 bases and J 5 bases, with 16 bases left between them. The CDR3 has 15 amino acids. The CDR3 here is CASSFQTPRTYGYTF. CDR3 nucleotides: TGTGCCAGCAGCTTCCAGACTCCACGAACATATGGCTACACCTTC.

The chain has TRBV4-3 and TRBJ1-4; 10 positions agree with TRBD1. This CDR3 region has 15 residues. V was pared by 4 bases and J by 5 bases, with 4 bases of the junction left unmatched. CDR1 LGHNA and CDR2 YSLEER come from the germline V gene. The CDR3 spells CASSPGQGVNEKLFF. The CDR3 DNA reads TGCGCCAGCAGCCCCGGACAGGGGGTCAATGAAAAACTGTTTTTT.